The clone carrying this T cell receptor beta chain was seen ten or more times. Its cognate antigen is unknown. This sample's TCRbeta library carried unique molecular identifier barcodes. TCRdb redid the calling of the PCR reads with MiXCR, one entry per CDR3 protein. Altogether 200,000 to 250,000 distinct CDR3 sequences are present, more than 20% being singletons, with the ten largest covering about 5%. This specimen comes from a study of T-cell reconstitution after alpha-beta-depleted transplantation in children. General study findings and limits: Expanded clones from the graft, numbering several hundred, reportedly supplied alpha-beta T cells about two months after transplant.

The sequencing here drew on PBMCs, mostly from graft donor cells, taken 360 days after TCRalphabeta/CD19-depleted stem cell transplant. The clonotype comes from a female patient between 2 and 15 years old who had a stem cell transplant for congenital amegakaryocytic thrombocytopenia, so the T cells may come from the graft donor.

In DNA form, the CDR3 reads TGCGCCAGCAGCACGGATCGAGAGCAGTTCTTC. Amino acids: CASSTDREQFF. V usage is TRBV5-1 and J usage is TRBJ2-1, with D uncertain. Per the germline V gene, CDR1 is SGHRS and CDR2 is YFSETQ. Trimming took off 4 bases at V and 10 bases at J, with 9 bases between the two ends. This CDR3 has 11 residues.